A selection of T cell receptor beta chains follows, all from one sample in a study of blood T cell repertoires in COVID-19. Profiling relied on immunoSEQ multiplex PCR, and the TCRdb table lists in-frame clones only, not all of them. The repertoire holds roughly 100,000 clones, with around 92% as singletons. Sequencing used peripheral blood. The source is a woman between 55 and 75 years old with acute or convalescent COVID-19. Each CDR3 is given with its conserved first and last residue. The D gene is left open where the match is weak. Clone size is stated in some rows and not others, as once, few, many or a class when expanded.

TRBD1	TRBV30	TRBJ1-1	NA	TGTGCCTGGATATCACTAGGACAGGGGGTTACTGAAGCTTTCTTT	CAWISLGQGVTEAFF
NA	TRBV6-5	TRBJ1-4	few	TGTGCCAGCAGTTACAGCACAACTAATGAAAAACTGTTTTTT	CASSYSTTNEKLFF
NA	TRBV7-8	TRBJ1-1	NA	TGTGCCAGCAGCTTAGAAAGGTCCAGGGGCAACACTGAAGCTTTCTTT	CASSLERSRGNTEAFF
TRBD1	TRBV2	TRBJ1-5	NA	TGTGCCAGCAGTTCGGGACAGGGAAGTAGCAATCAGCCCCAGCATTTT	CASSSGQGSSNQPQHF
NA	TRBV5-1	TRBJ2-2	NA	TGCGCCAGCAGCCAGCGAGAAACCGGGGAGCTGTTTTTT	CASSQRETGELFF
TRBD2	TRBV5-1	TRBJ2-1	once	TGCGCCAGCGAACCAGGGGCGGGAGGGACCTACAATGAGCAGTTCTTC	CASEPGAGGTYNEQFF
TRBD2	TRBV27	TRBJ2-1	NA	TGTGCCAGCTCTCCCCGACTAGCGGGAGCAGGTGAGCAGTTCTTC	CASSPRLAGAGEQFF
TRBD2	TRBV6-5	TRBJ2-3	NA	TGTGCCAGCAGTTCGGGAGGGGGCACAGATACGCAGTATTTT	CASSSGGGTDTQYF
NA	TRBV28	TRBJ1-6	NA	TGTGCCAGCAGATGGGGAGGGAATTCACCCCTCCACTTT	CASRWGGNSPLHF
NA	TRBV29-1	TRBJ1-4	NA	TGCAGCGTCGCAGGGTTTCCTAATGAAAAACTGTTTTTT	CSVAGFPNEKLFF
NA	TRBV7-2	TRBJ1-2	NA	TGTGCCAGCAGCACTAACACAGGGAACTATGGCTACACCTTC	CASSTNTGNYGYTF
NA	TRBV7-9	TRBJ1-2	NA	TGTGCCAGCAGCTTTATGCAGGGCTATGGCTACACCTTC	CASSFMQGYGYTF
NA	TRBV5-4	TRBJ1-2	NA	TGTGCCAGCAGCTTAGGACAGAGAGCTAACTATGGCTACACCTTC	CASSLGQRANYGYTF
TRBD2	TRBV7-3	TRBJ2-3	once	TGTGCCAGCAGCCAGACTAGCGGCACAGATACGCAGTATTTT	CASSQTSGTDTQYF
NA	TRBV9	TRBJ1-4	NA	TGTGCCAGCAGCGTACTAGGGGGAACTAATGAAAAACTGTTTTTT	CASSVLGGTNEKLFF
NA	TRBV24-1	TRBJ1-2	NA	TGTGCCACCAGTTCCTCGGACAGACCTAACTATGGCTACACCTTC	CATSSSDRPNYGYTF
TRBD1	TRBV2	TRBJ1-4	NA	TGTGCCAGCACCCCAGGACAGGGAAAACTGTTTTTT	CASTPGQGKLFF
TRBD1	TRBV5-1	TRBJ2-2	NA	TGCGCCAGCAGCAAAGGACAGGGTGGGACCGGGGAGCTGTTTTTT	CASSKGQGGTGELFF
TRBD2	TRBV2	TRBJ2-3	NA	TGTGCCAGCAGCGGAAGGGGACTAGCGGGAACAGATACGCAGTATTTT	CASSGRGLAGTDTQYF
NA	TRBV2	TRBJ2-5	NA	TGTGCCAGCAGGAGCTCACCGGGGGAGCCCCAGTACTTC	CASRSSPGEPQYF
NA	TRBV4-1	TRBJ1-1	NA	TGCGCCAGCAGAGGGGGGAGGGAGTTGACAACTGAAGCTTTCTTT	CASRGGRELTTEAFF
NA	TRBV2	TRBJ1-2	NA	TGTGCCAGCAGAGGGGGGGGGACGAACTATGGCTACACCTTC	CASRGGGTNYGYTF
NA	TRBV5-1	TRBJ2-1	once	TGCGCCAGCAGCTTGGAGCCGGGACTGGGAGGCAATGAGCAGTTCTTC	CASSLEPGLGGNEQFF
TRBD2	TRBV10-3	TRBJ2-7	NA	TGTGCCATCAGTGACCCCCAGCGGGAGATCCACGAGCAGTACTTC	CAISDPQREIHEQYF
NA	TRBV9	TRBJ1-1	NA	TGTGCCAGCAGTCTTAGCACGAACACTGAAGCTTTCTTT	CASSLSTNTEAFF
TRBD2	TRBV30	TRBJ2-5	NA	TGTGCCGGCCGGACTAGCGGGACGGAGACCCAGTACTTC	CAGRTSGTETQYF
TRBD2	TRBV19	TRBJ2-5	NA	TGTGCCAGTAGTGAGGTAGCGGGAGTGGAAGAGACCCAGTACTTC	CASSEVAGVEETQYF
TRBD2	TRBV29-1	TRBJ2-1	once	TGCAGCGTTCAATCGGGACTAGCGAACATTGAGCAGTTCTTC	CSVQSGLANIEQFF
NA	TRBV19	TRBJ2-7	NA	TGTGCCAGTAGTATAGCCCAAAACTCCTACGAGCAGTACTTC	CASSIAQNSYEQYF
NA	TRBV28	TRBJ1-6	NA	TGTGCCAGCAGTTTAGCGGGGCTCCCTAATTCACCCCTCCACTTT	CASSLAGLPNSPLHF